A selection of T cell receptor beta chains follows, all from one sample in a study of cytomegalovirus exposure and HLA in healthy donors. TCRdb's table, derived via immunoSEQ multiplex PCR, lists solely in-frame clones and lacks some. The sample records some 130,000 clones, 65% to 80% being singletons. The specimen sequenced was PBMCs. The receptor set was obtained from a human donor in good health. Each CDR3 is given with its conserved first and last residue. D genes are given only for firm matches. Expanded clones get a size class; other rows say once, few or many, or leave the size out.

V	J	D	size	CDR3	DNA
TRBV6-4	TRBJ2-3	TRBD2	.	CASKNSGTSTDTQYF	TGTGCCAGCAAGAATAGCGGGACAAGCACAGATACGCAGTATTTT
TRBV5-1	TRBJ2-1	TRBD2	.	CASSPQVGGGPSGEQFF	TGCGCCAGCAGCCCCCAGGTGGGGGGAGGGCCCTCGGGTGAGCAGTTCTTC
TRBV5-4	TRBJ2-7	TRBD1	.	CASSSQGAVESYEQYF	TGTGCCAGCAGTTCCCAGGGGGCGGTCGAATCCTACGAGCAGTACTTC
TRBV19	TRBJ2-7	.	.	CASSMEGPYEQYF	TGTGCCAGTAGTATGGAGGGGCCCTACGAGCAGTACTTC
TRBV27	TRBJ2-7	.	few	CASSLGHEQYF	TGTGCCAGCAGTTTAGGCCACGAGCAGTACTTC
TRBV19	TRBJ1-1	.	.	CASSTERGTEAFF	TGTGCCAGTAGTACGGAGAGAGGCACTGAAGCTTTCTTT
TRBV5-4	TRBJ2-3	TRBD1	.	CASSWRGQASTDTQYF	TGTGCCAGCAGTTGGAGGGGACAGGCGAGCACAGATACGCAGTATTTT
TRBV5-1	TRBJ2-1	TRBD1	once	CASRNSAGTGGSYNEQFF	TGCGCCAGCAGAAATTCAGCCGGGACAGGGGGATCCTACAATGAGCAGTTCTTC
TRBV11-2	TRBJ1-2	.	.	CASSLDPGDYGYTF	TGTGCCAGCAGCTTAGATCCGGGAGACTATGGCTACACCTTC
TRBV7-8	TRBJ2-5	TRBD1	.	CASSLHIYRGVETQYF	TGTGCCAGCAGCTTACATATTTACAGGGGAGTAGAGACCCAGTACTTC
TRBV2	TRBJ2-7	TRBD1	few	CASSQGQGQMQYF	TGTGCCAGCAGTCAGGGACAGGGCCAGATGCAGTACTTC
TRBV5-8	TRBJ2-1	TRBD2	.	CASSHPTSGNHNEQFF	TGTGCCAGCAGCCACCCGACTAGCGGGAACCACAATGAGCAGTTCTTC
TRBV2	TRBJ1-2	.	once	CASSEFGYGYTF	TGTGCCAGCAGTGAATTCGGTTATGGCTACACCTTC
TRBV6-1	TRBJ1-3	.	.	CASSEEGWYSGNTIYF	TGTGCCAGCAGTGAGGAGGGCTGGTATTCTGGAAACACCATATATTTT
TRBV28	TRBJ2-5	.	once	CASSFYETQYF	TGTGCCAGCAGTTTCTATGAGACCCAGTACTTC
TRBV4-1	TRBJ2-1	.	.	CASSQDGAGHEQFF	TGCGCCAGCAGCCAAGATGGAGCAGGGCATGAGCAGTTCTTC
TRBV14	TRBJ2-5	TRBD2	once	CASSRLAGGPGEETQYF	TGTGCCAGCAGCAGGCTAGCGGGAGGGCCTGGGGAAGAGACCCAGTACTTC
TRBV5-1	TRBJ1-3	TRBD1	.	CASTWDSPTFSGNTIYF	TGCGCCAGCACCTGGGACAGTCCGACATTCTCTGGAAACACCATATATTTT
TRBV9	TRBJ2-1	TRBD2	few	CASSVESSGNNEQFF	TGTGCCAGCAGCGTAGAGTCTAGCGGGAACAATGAGCAGTTCTTC
TRBV11-2	TRBJ2-7	.	.	CASSSIRRGEYEQYF	TGTGCCAGCAGCTCCATCCGCAGGGGGGAATACGAGCAGTACTTC
TRBV28	TRBJ2-2	TRBD2	.	CATRWGGNTGELFF	TGTGCCACCCGGTGGGGGGGGAACACCGGGGAGCTGTTTTTT
TRBV7-9	TRBJ2-1	TRBD2	.	CASSPTGTRAYNEQFF	TGTGCCAGCAGCCCGACCGGGACTAGAGCTTACAATGAGCAGTTCTTC
TRBV4-1	TRBJ2-7	.	.	CASSQGAFRSYEQYF	TGCGCCAGCAGCCAAGGAGCCTTCAGGTCCTACGAGCAGTACTTC
TRBV7-3	TRBJ2-2	TRBD2	.	CASGAGATGELFF	TGTGCTTCCGGAGCGGGGGCCACCGGGGAGCTGTTTTTT
TRBV27	TRBJ2-7	TRBD2	.	CASSFTSGIYEQYF	TGTGCCAGCAGTTTTACTAGCGGGATCTACGAGCAGTACTTC
TRBV18	TRBJ2-2	.	once	CASSPVSRTLNTGELFF	TGTGCCAGCTCACCGGTGTCGCGAACCCTGAACACCGGGGAGCTGTTTTTT
TRBV12-5	TRBJ2-3	.	.	CASGIRTEDTQYF	TGTGCTAGTGGTATCCGGACAGAAGATACGCAGTATTTT
TRBV6-1	TRBJ1-5	.	.	CASSRDRNQPQHF	TGTGCCAGCAGTCGAGACAGGAATCAGCCCCAGCATTTT
TRBV6-1	TRBJ2-7	TRBD1	few	CASSGTGETEQYF	TGTGCCAGCAGCGGGACAGGGGAGACCGAGCAGTACTTC
TRBV6-5	TRBJ2-7	TRBD2	few	CASSPAGRGGKYF	TGTGCCAGCAGCCCGGCCGGGCGGGGGGGGAAGTACTTC
TRBV5-1	TRBJ2-7	TRBD1	few	CASSRDRASSYEQYF	TGCGCCAGCAGCAGAGACAGGGCTAGCTCCTACGAGCAGTACTTC
TRBV15	TRBJ2-3	TRBD2	few	CATHGGTSGTDTQYF	TGTGCCACCCACGGAGGGACTAGCGGGACAGATACGCAGTATTTT